The present TCR beta chain was sequenced within a study of blood T cell repertoires in COVID-19. Study-wide context: Italy, Spain and the United States were the sources of the convalescent and acute COVID-19 samples. Sample material is recorded as cDNA or gDNA derived from T cells, B-cell-depleted T cells, or PBMCs.

The CDR3 has 14 residues. Germline CDR1 and CDR2: LNHDA and SQIVND (reference sequence). The junction had 11 bases not matched to a gene; V was cut back by 6 bases and J by 8 bases. In the original analysis: For nucleated cells, counts were estimated from reference gene primer amplification. TCRdb's table, derived via immunoSEQ multiplex PCR, lists solely in-frame clones and lacks some. That table is the source of V, J and clone size, and D and trimming were worked out from the DNA. The sample shows about 40,000 clones, 88% of them seen only once. This clonotype was sampled from a human donor in a cohort sampled during active COVID-19. The rearrangement links TRBV19 to TRBJ1-1, with TRBD1 matching 8 bases. Material: peripheral blood. This CDR3 reads CASSLTGAPTEAFF. CDR3 nucleotides: TGTGCCAGTAGCCTGACAGGGGCCCCGACAGAAGCTTTCTTT. Full variable domain (remainder filled in from reference TRBV19 and TRBJ1-1): DGGITQSPKYLFRKEGQNVTLSCEQNLNHDAMYWYRQDPGQGLRLIYYSQIVNDFQKGDIAEGYSVSREKKESFPLTVTSAQKNPTAFYLCASSLTGAPTEAFFGQGTRLTVV.